Listed below are T cell receptor beta chains from one sample, sequenced in a study of beta chain features in type 1 diabetes. TCRdb keeps only in-frame clones here, not all; method: immunoSEQ multiplex PCR. The sample lists 500,000 to 700,000 clones; around a sixth were seen once. Sequenced input: naive CD4+ T cells from blood. The receptors were gathered from a man aged 18 to 29 in good health. The conserved cysteine and the conserved F or W are not part of the CDR3 here.

SVDFELVLGTYEQY 14 TRBV29-1
ASSARQAAGYT 11 TRBV7-9
ASSLGGLAGAREQY 14 TRBV7-2
AARTTGYGTEAF 12 TRBV10-3
ASSPGGLGNLEQY 13 TRBV18
ASTVRTVAIGETQY 14 TRBV5-6
ASRTSGGRSTDTQY 14 TRBV5-1
ASSIYGRGTDTQY 13 TRBV19
ASSYAGQGAGEQY 13 TRBV6-5
AISSGTGINEQY 12 TRBV10-3
ASSPPGWGNYEQY 13 TRBV18
ATSREQAYNSPLH 13 TRBV15
ASSLVGETYNEQF 13 TRBV5-4
ASTNTGVLAYEQY 13 TRBV27
ASSHTAKQY 9 TRBV14
ASSPREVMNTEAF 13 TRBV14
ASSAWRGHYNEQF 13 TRBV11-1
ASSQGYGYNEQF 12 TRBV4-3
ASMRRETQY 9 TRBV6-5
AITGLAGTGELF 12 TRBV10-3
ASSEAGAGGQPQH 13 TRBV2
ASSYVGQGGSYEQY 14 TRBV6-6
ASSSWDRGGTEAF 13 TRBV5-1
ASSSTGVPPGNTIY 14 TRBV27
AWSVGSVPLEQY 12 TRBV30
ASRPEGPWAKKEKLF 15 TRBV7-8
ASSQVATGELF 11 TRBV4-1
SVALGTGGSLYEKLF 15 TRBV29-1
ASSLGQVRSYEQY 13 TRBV5-4
AISETRGLQETQY 13 TRBV10-3
ASTALSGGRGEF 12 TRBV6-6
ASSPESANEQY 11 TRBV18
ASSQERGQETQY 12 TRBV4-2
ASSLTPRRPGETQY 14 TRBV7-3
ASSTSGPTSPEQY 13 TRBV7-2
ASSLYGTSGSSYNEQF 16 TRBV7-3
ASGRSVLGYRYTDTQY 16 TRBV12-5
SIRDRSYEQY 10 TRBV29-1
ASSNGPRDTDEQY 13 TRBV21-1
ASSPGQGAVGELF 13 TRBV5-6
AISGTSGFNEQF 12 TRBV10-3
SALDRVATDTQY 12 TRBV29-1
ASSIYRGSNYGYT 13 TRBV19
ASSWDRNSYEQY 12 TRBV5-1
ASSAGVISSYEQY 13 TRBV5-1
ASSPGTSAIYEQY 13 TRBV11-3
ASSTLLEAF 9 TRBV28
ASSIRGRGTGELF 13 TRBV19
ASSSGDGIRGDEQY 14 TRBV9